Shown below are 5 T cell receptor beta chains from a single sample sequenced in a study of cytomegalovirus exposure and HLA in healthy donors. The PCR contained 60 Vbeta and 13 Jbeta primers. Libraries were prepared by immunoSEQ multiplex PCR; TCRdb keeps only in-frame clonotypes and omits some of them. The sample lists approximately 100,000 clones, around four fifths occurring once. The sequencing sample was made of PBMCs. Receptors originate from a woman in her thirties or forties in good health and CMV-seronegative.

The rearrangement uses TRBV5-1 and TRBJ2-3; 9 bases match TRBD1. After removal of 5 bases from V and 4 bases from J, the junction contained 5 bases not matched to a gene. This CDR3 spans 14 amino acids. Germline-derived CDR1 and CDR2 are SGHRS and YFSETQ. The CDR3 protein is CASRGTGYPDTQYF. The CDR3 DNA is TGCGCCAGCAGGGGGACAGGGTATCCAGATACGCAGTATTTT.

CDR3 protein: CASSVELSGGARDTQYF. The CDR3 bases are TGTGCCAGCAGCGTAGAGTTGAGCGGGGGGGCTAGAGATACGCAGTATTTT. The chain is built from TRBV9 and TRBJ2-3; 10 bases are shared with TRBD2. The CDR3 consists of 17 residues. Germline CDR1 is SGDLS and CDR2 is YYNGEE. The V gene end was trimmed by 0 bases and the J gene end by 5 bases; junction bases not matched to a gene: 9.

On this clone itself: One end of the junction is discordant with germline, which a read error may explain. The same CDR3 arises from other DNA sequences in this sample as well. The CDR3 nucleotides read TGTGCCAGCAGTCAGACAGGGGGCTCCTACGAGCAGTATTTC. This codes for CASSQTGGSYEQYF. The V gene is TRBV2, the J gene TRBJ2-7, with TRBD1 identical over 10 bases. Germline lookup yields CDR1 SNHLY and CDR2 FYNNEI. The CDR3 totals 14 residues. Full variable domain (remainder filled in from reference TRBV2 and TRBJ2-7): EPEVTQTPSHQVTQMGQEVILRCVPISNHLYFYWYRQILGQKVEFLVSFYNNEISEKSEIFDDQFSVERPDGSNFTLKIRSTKLEDSAMYFCASSQTGGSYEQYFGPGTRLTVT.

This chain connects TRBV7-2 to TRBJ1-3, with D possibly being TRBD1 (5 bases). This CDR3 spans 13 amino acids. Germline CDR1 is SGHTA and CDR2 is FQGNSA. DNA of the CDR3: TGTGCGCCAATGAAAGGGGCTGGAAACACCATATATTTT. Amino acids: CAPMKGAGNTIYF.

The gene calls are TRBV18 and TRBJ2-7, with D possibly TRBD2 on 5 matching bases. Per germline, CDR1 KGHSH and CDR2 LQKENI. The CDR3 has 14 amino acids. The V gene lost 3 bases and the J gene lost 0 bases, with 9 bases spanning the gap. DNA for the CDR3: TGTGCCAGCTCACCGCCCAGCGGCTCCTACGAGCAGTACTTC. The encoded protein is CASSPPSGSYEQYF.